This T cell receptor (beta chain) was identified during a study of T cells expressing NK-cell markers. Turning to the study itself: According to the study, TCR beta repertoires originated from sorted CD3+CD56+NKG2C+, CD3+CD56+NKG2C- and CD3+CD56-NKG2C+ T cells. Eight donors were sequenced, of whom seven were HCMV-seropositive, while the remaining one was HCMV-seronegative.

Overall study results and limits: It is unclear if expanded NKG2C-expressing clones target HCMV antigens.

Of note for this clonotype: Antigen unknown.

TCRdb reanalyzed the 5' RACE reads, giving one entry per CDR3 protein sequence and no DNA. The sample holds 350,000 to 400,000 distinct CDR3 sequences. The CDR3 totals 15 residues. CDR1 and CDR2 from the germline V gene are DFQATT and SNEGSKA (reference sequence). The chain carries TRBV20-1 and TRBJ2-7; TCRdb lists TRBD1, though no DNA is available to test this call. The clonotype comes from a woman in her fifties or sixties in good health. The sequencing sample was made of blood T cells: a sorted CD56 or NKG2C T cell subset, CD4+ or CD8+ T cells, or bulk PBMC T cells (not recorded which). CDR3 sequence: CSARGARQGAYEQYF.